This T cell receptor beta chain was sequenced during a study of control samples from healthy donors and cancer patients. The method was immunoSEQ multiplex PCR; TCRdb's version includes in-frame clones alone and lacks a portion of them. The sample consists of about 94,000 clones, approximately 90% of them appearing once. This receptor was identified in a woman aged 45-59 years in good health. Sequences were obtained from blood.

DNA for the CDR3: TGTGCCAGCAGCTTGATTCCGGGACAGAGTGAAGCTTTCTTT. This translates into CASSLIPGQSEAFF. This chain connects TRBV7-2 to TRBJ1-1; TRBD1 matches at 7 bases. This CDR3 comprises 14 residues. J was trimmed by 7 bases and V by 3 bases; bases with no gene match: 8. Germline CDR1 reads SGHTA; CDR2 reads FQGNSA.